This T cell receptor beta chain was retrieved from a study of radiation and T cells in renal cell carcinoma (dated by TCRdb to 2020 to 2021). With respect to the entire study: Samples were obtained from a clinical trial, in which 15 Gy stereotactic body radiation therapy was delivered to primary renal cell carcinomas and nephrectomy was performed 4 weeks later. In the approximately 58 samples combined, 4 million to 5 million unique CDR3 nucleotide sequences were found, encoding about 3 million unique CDR3 amino acid sequences. A total of 50 to 55 samples underwent TCR beta sequencing, made up of approximately 26 tumors and around 27 peripheral blood samples. The paper as a whole reports these results and caveats: Dynamics of the blood repertoire were not tracked past 4 weeks after treatment. Because pretreatment tumor biopsies were not available, the baseline intratumoral presence of clonotypes could not be determined. In blood, the top tumor clonotypes increased from baseline to 2 weeks after radiation and then shrank by 4 weeks, which suggests a temporary expansion of tumor-resident clones. Effects of radiation dose or scheduling on the TCR repertoire could not be addressed with the single-armed trial design.

The germline V gene encodes CDR1 MNHNS and CDR2 SASEGT. V is shortened by 1 base, J by 4 bases, and the region joining them spans 5 bases. The CDR3 runs 12 amino acids, cysteine and phenylalanine included. CDR3 DNA is the only sequence kept; it has 36 bases, read in frame from the first base. The intended sense of this specimen's time point label: blood 2 weeks post-SBRT. The treatment or condition tag for this specimen amounts to: 15 Gy SBRT to primary tumor, nephrectomy 4 weeks later. To follow tumor-enriched clonotypes, serial peripheral blood was collected from radiation-treated patients at baseline and at 2 weeks and 4 weeks after SBRT. Every patient's renal cell carcinoma showed clear cell pathology. The QIAamp DNA Blood Mini Kit (Qiagen) was used to prepare genomic DNA for TCR sequencing. The analyses included just those samples that passed every quality control check. The immunoSEQ kit was used, according to the manufacturer's recommendations, to generate TCR beta libraries from genomic DNA. For library preparation, a first multiplex PCR was performed with proprietary primers, followed by a second PCR in which unique barcodes were added, and bead cleanups were performed after each round. Each sample batch included a kit-provided positive control reaction and a negative control reaction. The final libraries were assessed on an Agilent 4200 TapeStation D1000 ScreenTape, pooled by volume, and quantified by qPCR. Sequencing was performed on an Illumina NextSeq500 with a MidOutput 150-cycle cartridge, and 156 Read1 and 15 Index1 cycles were run with kit custom primers. The pooled library was loaded at 0.95 to 1 pM with around 20% PhiX control spiked in. The published analysis was carried out like this. Vendor-processed data were analyzed in R, and a clonotype was defined as all T cells sharing the same CDR3 nucleotide sequence. For clone abundance analyses, frequencies were normalized to the 10,000 most abundant clones in each sample. Public T cell clones, which averaged fewer than five per sample, were removed prior to analysis. A difference in abundance of at least 32-fold between compartments was used to define tumor-enriched and baseline blood-enriched clonotypes. A beta-binomial differential abundance model was used to identify clonotypes that expanded or contracted between blood time points. Tumor-blood repertoire similarity was measured with the Baroni-Urbani and Buser coefficient, and groups were compared using two-tailed Wilcoxon tests in R. Held by TCRdb, this immuneACCESS table contains in-frame sequences only and omits some clones. Under half of the omission traces to an unresolved V gene where checked; the cause of the rest is unknown. The V and J calls and clone size come from that table; D and trimming were worked out from the DNA. Here the sample has some 120,000 clones; roughly four fifths occur a single time. The ten largest clones take up around 6.1% of the sample.

About this clone itself: Its antigen is still unknown. The sample holds no much larger clone one base away, and base qualities are not on file. At the DNA level, this CDR3 is encoded by other sequences in the same sample as well.

The sequence links TRBV6-1 to TRBJ2-7; confidence is insufficient to name the D gene. The sample here was blood, taken from a patient whose treatment included radiotherapy and nephrectomy. The sequence derives from a man in his forties or fifties with renal cell carcinoma. The CDR3 reads as follows: CASSEVGYEQYF. The DNA sequence follows: TGTGCCAGCAGTGAAGTTGGATACGAGCAGTACTTC.